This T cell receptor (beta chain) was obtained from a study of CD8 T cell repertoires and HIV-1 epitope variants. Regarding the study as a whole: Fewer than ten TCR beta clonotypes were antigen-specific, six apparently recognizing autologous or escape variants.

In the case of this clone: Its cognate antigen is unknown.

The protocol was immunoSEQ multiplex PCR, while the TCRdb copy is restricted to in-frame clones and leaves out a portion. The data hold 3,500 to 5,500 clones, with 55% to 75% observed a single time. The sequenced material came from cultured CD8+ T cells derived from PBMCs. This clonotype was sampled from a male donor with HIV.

The CDR3 DNA reads TGTGCCAGCTCGCCCCAGAGGGGCCCTGGGAGCACAGATACGCAGTATTTT. This sequence encodes CASSPQRGPGSTDTQYF. The rearrangement joins TRBV18 to TRBJ2-3; D may correspond to TRBD1 or TRBD2 (5 bases each). Looked up from germline, CDR1 is KGHSH and CDR2 is LQKENI. The ends were cut back, 6 bases at V and 0 bases at J, with 19 bases in the middle. The CDR3 runs 17 residues.